A single sample gave rise to the 13 T cell receptor beta chains below, sequenced in a study of CD8 T cells in ankylosing spondylitis. The antigens these receptors bind are not known. TCRdb processed the 5' RACE reads anew with MiXCR; each CDR3 protein has one entry. The data contain about 130,000 distinct CDR3 sequences, 17% of them singletons. Study-wide findings and caveats: What seemed typical of ankylosing spondylitis blood was a TCR beta motif built from eight highly homologous variants.

The source material was blood, either unsorted or a sorted T cell fraction (not recorded which). These TCRs come from a male donor with ankylosing spondylitis.

The chain uses TRBV25-1 and TRBJ2-7; D gene unclear. Germline V gene lookup returns CDR1 MGHDK and CDR2 SYGVNS. The CDR3 covers 13 residues. The ends were cut back, 6 bases at V and 3 bases at J, with 12 bases in the middle. DNA of the CDR3: TGTGCCAGCAGGGACCAGGTCTTCTACGAGCAGTACTTC. Encoded protein: CASRDQVFYEQYF.

This clonotype was observed a few times. The chain is built from TRBV20-1 and TRBJ1-6; D perhaps matches TRBD1 (6 bases). Germline lookup yields CDR1 DFQATT and CDR2 SNEGSKA (reference sequence). With 5 bases removed from V and 3 bases from J, the gap between germline ends came to 23 bases. This CDR3 contains 18 residues. CDR3 in amino acids: CSAAPGGRARFYNSPLHF. For the CDR3, the DNA is TGCAGTGCTGCCCCCGGGGGCAGGGCGAGATTCTATAATTCACCCCTCCACTTT.

This clonotype was counted between two and nine times. The chain couples TRBV12-3 or TRBV12-4 to TRBJ2-5; TRBD1 matches at 9 bases. J gave up 7 bases and V 6 bases, and 12 bases lay outside the gene matches. The CDR3 totals 15 residues. The CDR3 spells CASSGPGQGFGTQYF. CDR3 DNA: TGTGCCAGCAGCGGGCCGGGACAGGGATTCGGGACCCAGTACTTC.

This clonotype has only a few counts. V gene TRBV5-1 combines with J gene TRBJ2-2, with unresolved D. Germline-derived CDR1 and CDR2 are SGHRS and YFSETQ. CDR3 length equals 12 residues. V lost 5 bases to trimming and J lost 10 bases, with 12 bases between them. The CDR3 loop is CASRLGIEELFF. CDR3 DNA: TGCGCCAGCAGGCTTGGAATCGAGGAGCTGTTTTTT.

This chain connects TRBV7-3 to TRBJ2-3; perhaps TRBD1 as D (5 bases). This CDR3 contains 14 residues. With 5 bases removed from V and 1 base from J, the gap between germline ends came to 10 bases. Germline-derived CDR1 and CDR2 are SGHTA and FQGTGA. The CDR3 DNA reads TGTGCCAGCAGCCCAGGGATAGGCACAGATACGCAGTATTTT. This encodes CASSPGIGTDTQYF. Full variable domain (outside the CDR3, taken from reference TRBV7-3 and TRBJ2-3): GAGVSQTPSNKVTEKGKYVELRCDPISGHTALYWYRQSLGQGPEFLIYFQGTGAADDSGLPNDRFFAVRPEGSVSTLKIQRTERGDSAVYLCASSPGIGTDTQYFGPGTRLTVL.

The chain is built from TRBV5-1 and TRBJ1-1; D perhaps matches TRBD1 (5 bases). Trimming removed 0 bases at V and 5 bases at J, with 11 bases between. This CDR3 spans 14 amino acids. Germline CDR1 is SGHRS and CDR2 is YFSETQ. CDR3 sequence reads: CASSLGLGLTEAFF. The CDR3 nucleotides are TGCGCCAGCAGCTTGGGTCTGGGACTTACTGAAGCTTTCTTT.

The chain has TRBV7-9 and TRBJ2-7; D possibly matches TRBD1 or TRBD2 (5 bases each). Trimming pared 4 bases from V and 7 bases from J, leaving 11 bases between. This CDR3 is built from 12 residues. CDR1 and CDR2 from the germline V gene are SEHNR and FQNEAQ (reference sequence). The CDR3 nucleotides read TGTGCCAGCAGCTGGCCGGGGACGGAGCAGTACTTC. It translates to CASSWPGTEQYF. Full variable domain (outside the CDR3, taken from reference TRBV7-9 and TRBJ2-7): DTGVSQNPRHKITKRGQNVTFRCDPISEHNRLYWYRQTLGQGPEFLTYFQNEAQLEKSRLLSDRFSAERPKGSFSTLEIQRTEQGDSAMYLCASSWPGTEQYFGPGTRLTVT.

This clonotype was picked up a small number of times. V gene TRBV5-1 combines with J gene TRBJ2-2; 8 positions agree with TRBD2. Germline V lookup: CDR1 SGHRS, CDR2 YFSETQ. J gave up 2 bases and V 2 bases, and 2 bases lay outside the gene matches. The CDR3 is made up of 15 amino acids. The CDR3 DNA reads as TGCGCCAGCAGCTTAGCGGGAGTAAACACCGGGGAGCTGTTTTTT. Its protein is CASSLAGVNTGELFF.

There are many counts of this clonotype. The chain is built from TRBV15 and TRBJ2-1; 8 nucleotides match TRBD2. This CDR3 is 13 amino acids long. Germline values: CDR1 LNHNV, CDR2 YYDKDF (reference sequence). J gave up 4 bases and V 8 bases, and 4 bases lay outside the gene matches. Written as DNA, the CDR3 is TGTGCCACCGCTAGCGGGTATTACAATGAGCAGTTCTTC. As protein: CATASGYYNEQFF.

This clonotype has more than one count but fewer than ten. This rearrangement joins TRBV11-2 to TRBJ2-7; D gene ambiguous. The CDR3 has 12 residues. CDR1 SGHAT and CDR2 FQNNGV come from the germline V gene. Trimming pared 6 bases from V and 1 base from J, leaving 7 bases between. DNA for the CDR3: TGTGCCAGCAGTTCGGTATCCTACGAGCAGTACTTC. Its protein is CASSSVSYEQYF.

This chain links TRBV2 with TRBJ1-5; D possibly corresponds to TRBD1 (5 bases). Trimming took off 6 bases at V and 2 bases at J, with 17 bases between the two ends. The CDR3 length is 16 residues. CDR1 and CDR2 (germline): SNHLY, FYNNEI. CDR3 loop: CASSVETQGGNQPQHF. Written as DNA, the CDR3 is TGTGCCAGCAGCGTAGAAACCCAGGGCGGCAATCAGCCCCAGCATTTT. The entire variable domain, with the rest obtained from reference TRBV2 and TRBJ1-5, is as follows: EPEVTQTPSHQVTQMGQEVILRCVPISNHLYFYWYRQILGQKVEFLVSFYNNEISEKSEIFDDQFSVERPDGSNFTLKIRSTKLEDSAMYFCASSVETQGGNQPQHFGDGTRLSIL.

This clonotype was counted between two and nine times. The V call is TRBV7-2, the J call TRBJ2-1; 9 positions match TRBD2. After removal of 7 bases from V and 5 bases from J, the junction contained 9 bases not matched to a gene. Germline CDR1 is SGHTA and CDR2 is FQGNSA. This CDR3 is built from 15 residues. CDR3 in DNA: TGTGCCAGCACCAACATAGCGGGAGCGGACAATGAGCAGTTCTTC. It yields the protein CASTNIAGADNEQFF.

There are many counts of this clonotype. The chain carries TRBV4-3 and TRBJ2-1, with 9 nucleotides matching TRBD1. This CDR3 region has 15 residues. V dropped 2 bases and J dropped 4; count of bases not matched to a gene: 3. Germline V gene sequence: CDR1 LGHNA, CDR2 YSLEER. Here the CDR3 reads CASSQRDRAYNEQFF. The CDR3 coding sequence is TGCGCCAGCAGCCAACGGGACAGGGCTTACAATGAGCAGTTCTTC.